These 32 T cell receptor beta chains were sequenced from one sample in a study of T-cell memory formation after mild COVID-19 (dated by TCRdb to 2020 to 2023). Receptors were amplified or captured by 5' RACE. The sequencing machine was an Illumina NovaSeq 6000. TCRdb reworked the public reads: Q25 trimming with fastp, MiXCR clone assembly, productive beta chains retained. Entries that share a CDR3 protein sequence are merged under the most common genes and DNA. Counted in this sample were fewer than 600,000 distinct CDR3 sequences; roughly a fifth of them appeared once. The biggest ten clones account for approximately 8% of the sample. The sequencing input was PBMCs or a T cell subset sorted from them (not recorded which). The source is an adult woman who had mild COVID-19 (a few samples of this study predate the infection). The sample titles of this study are shuffled in the database, so cell type and time point are left out; the donor was told from shared clones.

The chain recombines TRBV13 with TRBJ2-2; D gene uncertain. The CDR3 runs to 14 residues. Germline V CDR1 and CDR2: PRHDT, FYEKMQ (reference sequence). The V end lost 4 bases, the J end lost 4 bases, and 10 bases lay between the germline ends. CDR3 sequence reads: CASSSRMGTGELFF. The CDR3 DNA sequence: TGTGCCAGCAGCTCACGAATGGGCACCGGGGAGCTGTTTTTT.

The sample holds one count of this clonotype. The chain joins TRBV12-3 or TRBV12-4 to TRBJ1-6; maybe TRBD1 (5 bases). The V end lost 6 bases, the J end lost 9 bases, and 24 bases lay between the germline ends. The CDR3 has 17 residues. The CDR3 DNA follows: TGTGCCAGCAGGCGGGCAGGGAGAGGGCGGTCGGGTTCACCCCTCCACTTT. This encodes CASRRAGRGRSGSPLHF.

This clonotype was seen many times. This chain uses TRBV5-1 with TRBJ2-1; perhaps TRBD2 as D (6 bases). The CDR3 runs 14 residues. Germline lookup yields CDR1 SGHRS and CDR2 YFSETQ. Between the trimmed V and J ends, which lost 3 bases and 5 bases, there was a span of 12 bases. The CDR3 nucleotides are TGCGCCAGCAGCTGGACTACCAAAAACAATGAGCAGTTCTTC. Translating it yields CASSWTTKNNEQFF.

This clonotype was seen many times. The chain carries TRBV24-1 and TRBJ2-1, with unresolved D. This CDR3 region has 13 residues. Germline V gene sequence: CDR1 KGHDR, CDR2 SFDVKD. Trimming pared 1 base from V and 10 bases from J, leaving 10 bases between. CDR3 bases: TGTGCCACCAGTGATTTTACCAGCAAAGAGCAGTTCTTC. Translated: CATSDFTSKEQFF.

This clonotype was counted between two and nine times. The chain joins TRBV4-2 to TRBJ2-2, with D possibly being TRBD2 (6 bases). V was cut by 2 bases and J by 5 bases, with 15 bases left in between. The CDR3 has 16 amino acids. CDR1 is LGHNA, CDR2 YNFKEQ, per germline. CDR3 nucleotide sequence: TGTGCCAGCAGCCAACCTCTCGTAGCGGTGACCGGGGAGCTGTTTTTT. As protein: CASSQPLVAVTGELFF.

This sequence joins TRBV27 and TRBJ2-7; maybe TRBD2 (5 bases). This CDR3 has 14 residues. V lost 4 bases and J 1 base, leaving 11 bases between the germline ends. The germline CDR1 and CDR2 sequences are MNHEY and SMNVEV (reference sequence). In nucleotides, the CDR3 is TGTGCCAGCAGTTCGTGGACTCGATCCTACGAGCAGTACTTC. Its translation: CASSSWTRSYEQYF.

The chain employs TRBV7-9 and TRBJ1-5; D gene ambiguous. Germline CDR1 and CDR2: SEHNR and FQNEAQ (reference sequence). The CDR3 is 13 residues long. V was clipped by 1 base and J by 5 bases, with 6 bases between them. CDR3 protein: CASSLGRYQPQHF. The CDR3, as DNA: TGTGCCAGCAGCTTAGGAAGGTATCAGCCCCAGCATTTT.

This clonotype was seen a few times. The chain links TRBV27 to TRBJ2-7, with D possibly TRBD1 on 6 matching bases. The CDR3 extends over 13 amino acids. V was clipped by 3 bases and J by 4 bases, with 10 bases between them. Germline V gene sequence: CDR1 MNHEY, CDR2 SMNVEV (reference sequence). The CDR3 DNA sequence: TGTGCCAGCAGTTTGACAGGCCGTTACGAGCAGTACTTC. Translated: CASSLTGRYEQYF.

This sequence joins TRBV7-2 and TRBJ2-7; TRBD1 or TRBD2 may be the D gene (6 bases each). The CDR3 spans 15 residues. Trimming took off 1 base at V and 5 bases at J, with 15 bases between the two ends. The V gene's germline CDR1 is SGHTA and CDR2 FQGNSA. CDR3 sequence: CASSLGDAGGHEQYF. The CDR3 DNA follows: TGTGCCAGCAGCTTAGGGGATGCCGGGGGCCACGAGCAGTACTTC.

The rearrangement joins TRBV12-3 or TRBV12-4 to TRBJ1-1; unclear D gene. This CDR3 has 15 residues. Trimming removed 5 bases at V and 6 bases at J, with 19 bases between. For the CDR3, the DNA is TGTGCCAGCAGTCCATACACCTTCGGGTCTGCTGAAGCTTTCTTT. Translation: CASSPYTFGSAEAFF.

The chain recombines TRBV20-1 with TRBJ2-7; no firm D call. The germline CDR1 and CDR2 sequences are DFQATT and SNEGSKA (reference sequence). The CDR3 extends over 12 amino acids. V dropped 2 bases and J dropped 3 bases, with 8 bases sitting between them. The CDR3 DNA follows: TGCAGTGCTAGACCCATCGACTACGAGCAGTACTTC. It encodes CSARPIDYEQYF.

This clonotype was seen only a few times. J is TRBJ2-3 and V is TRBV5-4; 7 positions match TRBD2. The germline gives CDR1 SGHNT, CDR2 YYREEE (reference sequence). The CDR3 length is 16 residues. V gave up 3 bases and J gave up 5 bases; unmatched junction bases: 12. The CDR3 region has the DNA TGTGCCAGCAGCTCCGAGCGGGGTCCCCCGGGAGATACGCAGTATTTT. This sequence encodes CASSSERGPPGDTQYF. The full variable domain, its missing parts supplied by reference TRBV5-4 and TRBJ2-3, is ETGVTQSPTHLIKTRGQQVTLRCSSQSGHNTVSWYQQALGQGPQFIFQYYREEENGRGNFPPRFSGLQFPNYSSELNVNALELDDSALYLCASSSERGPPGDTQYFGPGTRLTVL.

J is TRBJ2-1 and V is TRBV24-1, with 11 nucleotides matching TRBD2. The ends lost 2 bases at V and 6 bases at J; junction bases unmatched: 11. CDR1 and CDR2 from the germline V gene are KGHDR and SFDVKD. The CDR3 has 18 residues. CDR3 residues: CATSDSTSLAGGRNEQFF. CDR3 in DNA: TGTGCCACCAGTGATTCAACTAGTCTAGCGGGAGGACGCAATGAGCAGTTCTTC.

This clonotype was counted a few times. This chain links TRBV7-2 with TRBJ2-5; D perhaps matches TRBD1 (6 bases). The V gene lost 1 base and the J gene lost 4 bases, with 13 bases spanning the gap. The germline gives CDR1 SGHTA, CDR2 FQGNSA. There are 15 residues in the CDR3. In DNA, the CDR3 is TGTGCCAGCAGCTTAGTTCCAGGGGCCCCAGAGACCCAGTACTTC. This encodes CASSLVPGAPETQYF.

This clonotype was seen a handful of times. The chain uses TRBV29-1 and TRBJ2-5, with 10 positions matching TRBD2. This CDR3 region has 14 residues. Germline assignment: CDR1 SQVTM and CDR2 ANQGSEA. Trimming cost V 6 bases and J 4 bases; bases outside gene matches: 8. The CDR3 DNA is TGCAGCGTAGAGGGGAGCGGGAGGGCAGAGACCCAGTACTTC. Protein: CSVEGSGRAETQYF.

This clonotype has a handful of counts. The V and J genes are TRBV6-6 and TRBJ2-1; possibly TRBD2 for D (6 bases). The CDR3 sequence is 12 residues long. V was cut by 0 bases and J by 15 bases, with 12 bases left in between. Germline V gives CDR1 MNHNY, CDR2 SVGAGI (reference sequence). The DNA for the CDR3 is TGTGCCAGCAGTTACTCGGGGACTCGAGGGTTCTTC. Its protein is CASSYSGTRGFF.

The table lists this clonotype with a few counts. V and J are TRBV4-1 and TRBJ1-2; 8 nucleotides align to TRBD1. Germline V gives CDR1 MGHRA, CDR2 YSYEKL. The length of the CDR3 is 15 residues. J lost 1 base, V lost 3 bases, and 4 bases had no gene match. CDR3 sequence: CASSQPGQDNYGYTF. CDR3 nucleotides: TGCGCCAGCAGCCAGCCGGGACAGGATAACTATGGCTACACCTTC.

This clonotype showed up just a few times. The chain is built from TRBV27 and TRBJ2-2, with a possible D match to TRBD1 (6 bases). V was trimmed by 5 bases and J by 1 base, leaving 11 bases between them. Germline V gene data show CDR1 as MNHEY and CDR2 as SMNVEV (reference sequence). CDR3 length: 15 amino acids. The CDR3 DNA is TGTGCCAGCAGTGTCGGGACAAAGAACACCGGGGAGCTGTTTTTT. Encoded protein: CASSVGTKNTGELFF.

This clonotype appeared a few times. The rearrangement uses TRBV5-1 and TRBJ1-2, with D possibly being TRBD1 (6 bases). V lost 4 bases and J lost 2, with 12 bases in between. Germline assignment: CDR1 SGHRS and CDR2 YFSETQ. CDR3 length: 14 residues. The CDR3 DNA follows: TGCGCCAGCAGCCCGGCGGACAGCAACTATGGCTACACCTTC. Protein product: CASSPADSNYGYTF.

The chain has TRBV7-9 and TRBJ2-5; 12 nucleotides align to TRBD2. Germline CDR1 is SEHNR and CDR2 is FQNEAQ (reference sequence). The CDR3 consists of 16 residues. Trimming cost V 6 bases and J 2 bases; bases outside gene matches: 7. The CDR3: CASRRTSGDIQETQYF. The CDR3 nucleotides read TGTGCCAGCAGAAGGACTAGCGGGGACATACAAGAGACCCAGTACTTC.

This clonotype occurred a few times. This sequence joins TRBV6-2 or TRBV6-3 and TRBJ1-2; maybe TRBD1 (5 bases). This CDR3 is 12 amino acids long. Trimming cost V 8 bases and J 5 bases, with 12 bases left between them. Germline loops: CDR1 MNHEY, CDR2 SVGEGT. The CDR3 bases are TGTGCCAGCCGCCCCGGGGCTTATGGCTACACCTTC. Translating it yields CASRPGAYGYTF.

This clonotype was found a few times. This rearrangement joins TRBV6-6 to TRBJ2-3; D is ambiguous. V was trimmed by 4 bases and J by 5 bases, leaving 16 bases between them. The length of the CDR3 is 15 residues. CDR1 is MNHNY and CDR2 is SVGAGI in the germline V gene (reference sequence). CDR3 nucleotides: TGTGCCAGCAGTTCACGAGGAAGTGAAGGAGATACGCAGTATTTT. This encodes CASSSRGSEGDTQYF.

The V gene is TRBV7-6, the J gene TRBJ2-1; possible D gene TRBD2, 6 bases. The CDR3 totals 13 residues. Trimming cost V 3 bases and J 8 bases, with 11 bases left between them. Germline V CDR1 and CDR2: SGHVS, FNYEAQ. CDR3 loop: CASSFREVDEQFF. The CDR3 nucleotides are TGTGCCAGCAGCTTTAGGGAGGTAGATGAGCAGTTCTTC.

This clonotype showed up many times. This chain uses TRBV7-2 with TRBJ2-3; 13 nucleotides agree with TRBD2. Looked up from germline, CDR1 is SGHTA and CDR2 is FQGNSA. V shed 1 base, J shed 4 bases, and the junction held 8 bases outside the gene matches. This CDR3 contains 18 residues. This chain's CDR3 is CASSLGLTSGRNADTQYF. Here the CDR3 DNA reads TGTGCCAGCAGCTTAGGCCTGACTAGCGGGAGGAACGCAGATACGCAGTATTTT.

This clonotype was seen a handful of times. This chain's CDR3 is CAISESEPPRDVETQYF. CDR3 in DNA: TGTGCCATCAGTGAGTCCGAACCGCCCCGCGATGTAGAGACCCAGTACTTC. The chain links TRBV10-3 to TRBJ2-5; D uncertain. The germline CDR1 and CDR2 sequences are ENHRY and SYGVKD. V was trimmed by 0 bases and J by 4 bases, leaving 18 bases between them. The CDR3 consists of 17 residues.

The gene calls are TRBV9 and TRBJ1-5; no firm D call. The CDR3 is made up of 14 amino acids. V gave up 0 bases and J gave up 2 bases, with 6 bases separating them. Per the germline V gene, CDR1 is SGDLS and CDR2 is YYNGEE. Here the CDR3 reads CASSVGSGNQPQHF. DNA for the CDR3: TGTGCCAGCAGCGTAGGAAGTGGCAATCAGCCCCAGCATTTT.

This clonotype has just a few counts. This rearrangement joins TRBV9 to TRBJ2-3; TRBD2 is a possible D gene (5 bases). In germline, CDR1 is SGDLS, CDR2 YYNGEE. Trimming stripped 0 bases from V and 5 bases from J, with 10 bases between. The CDR3 sequence is 14 residues long. CDR3 region: CASSVDSRGDTQYF. CDR3 nucleotides: TGTGCCAGCAGCGTAGACAGCCGGGGAGATACGCAGTATTTT.

The chain joins TRBV7-8 to TRBJ2-7, with 7 bases that match TRBD2. V trimming: 0 bases; J trimming: 7 bases; junction bases outside the gene matches: 9. The length of the CDR3 is 15 residues. CDR1 and CDR2 from the germline V gene are SGHVS and FQNEAQ. The CDR3 coding sequence is TGTGCCAGCAGCTTAGCGCGGGGGATATCAAGGGAGCAGTACTTC. Translated, it gives CASSLARGISREQYF.

V is TRBV7-8 and J is TRBJ2-3; D perhaps matches TRBD2 (5 bases). This CDR3 has 17 amino acids. Germline-derived CDR1 and CDR2 are SGHVS and FQNEAQ. V was cut by 0 bases and J by 0 bases, with 13 bases left in between. The CDR3 sequence is CASSLARAVISTDTQYF. In nucleotides, the CDR3 is TGTGCCAGCAGCTTAGCGCGGGCGGTCATTAGCACAGATACGCAGTATTTT. The whole variable domain, remainder taken from reference TRBV7-8 and TRBJ2-3, is GAGVSQSPRYKVAKRGQDVALRCDPISGHVSLFWYQQALGQGPEFLTYFQNEAQLDKSGLPSDRFFAERPEGSVSTLKIQRTQQEDSAVYLCASSLARAVISTDTQYFGPGTRLTVL.

V and J are TRBV29-1 and TRBJ2-2, with TRBD1 matching 8 bases. Per the germline V gene, CDR1 is SQVTM and CDR2 is ANQGSEA. The CDR3 loop spans 12 amino acids. Trimming cost V 7 bases and J 4 bases; bases outside gene matches: 2. CDR3 amino acids: CSGQGSTGELFF. The CDR3 DNA reads TGCAGCGGACAGGGGTCCACCGGGGAGCTGTTTTTT.

For the CDR3, the DNA is TGTGCCAGCAGCAAAGCGCTCGGCGGAGAAAGGCATTGCGAGCAGTACTTC. The encoded protein is CASSKALGGERHCEQYF. This chain links TRBV21-1 with TRBJ2-7. TRBV21-1 is tagged as a pseudogene. The CDR3 is 17 amino acids.

The rearrangement links TRBV27 to TRBJ1-1, with 7 bases identical to TRBD1. Losses at the gene ends were 7 bases for V and 6 bases for J; bases not matched to a gene: 11. CDR3 size: 14 residues. Germline-derived CDR1 and CDR2 are MNHEY and SMNVEV (reference sequence). The CDR3, as DNA: TGTGCCAGCAATCTTTACAGGGGTGACCCTGAAGCTTTCTTT. Its protein is CASNLYRGDPEAFF.